A single sample is the source of the 27 T cell receptor beta chains below, sequenced in a study of T cell repertoires in cytomegalovirus infection. Antigens for these TCRs are unknown. Via MiXCR, TCRdb re-called the reads, giving one row per CDR3 protein. The table shows about 70,000 distinct CDR3 sequences, with roughly 20% occurring only once. The starting material was CD8+ T cells from cultured PBMCs, obtained from culture after CMV antigen stimulation. Receptor source: a human donor in good health (CMV status not recorded). Some clones in this sample may be carry-over from other donors' samples.

The chain has TRBV6-4 and TRBJ2-7, with D unclear. This CDR3 is 15 amino acids long. Germline values: CDR1 MRHNA, CDR2 SNTAGT. The V end lost 6 bases, the J end lost 2 bases, and 17 bases lay between the germline ends. The CDR3 DNA sequence: TGTGCCAGCAGAAAAGAGTCAGTACTACCCTACGAGCAGTACTTC. Its protein is CASRKESVLPYEQYF.

This clonotype was counted between two and nine times. V usage is TRBV11-2 and J usage is TRBJ1-2; 7 bases line up with TRBD1. Germline V CDR1 and CDR2: SGHAT, FQNNGV. Trimming at V came to 3 bases and at J to 0 bases, leaving 7 bases not matched to a gene. CDR3 size: 16 residues. Written as DNA, the CDR3 is TGTGCCAGCAGCTTCGGGACAGTAAAGCCTAACTATGGCTACACCTTC. Translation gives CASSFGTVKPNYGYTF.

The V and J genes are TRBV4-3 and TRBJ1-1, with D tentatively TRBD1 (5 bases). CDR3 length: 15 residues. Germline V gene sequence: CDR1 LGHNA, CDR2 YSLEER. Trimming cost V 0 bases and J 8 bases, with 16 bases left between them. The CDR3 here is CASSQDQGTILEAFF. In DNA form, the CDR3 reads TGCGCCAGCAGCCAAGATCAAGGGACCATATTGGAAGCTTTCTTT.

This clonotype came up a few times. The rearrangement links TRBV6-2 or TRBV6-3 to TRBJ1-5; D gene unclear. V lost 6 bases and J lost 3, with 6 bases in between. Looked up from germline, CDR1 is MNHEY and CDR2 is SVGEGT. This CDR3 region has 12 residues. CDR3 amino acids: CASRALNQPQHF. Here the CDR3 DNA reads TGTGCCAGCAGGGCCCTCAATCAGCCCCAGCATTTT.

As concerns this clonotype: One junction end does not reproduce the germline sequence, and a read error may be involved. The rearrangement links TRBV7-7 to TRBJ2-1, with D perhaps TRBD2 (6 bases). Germline V gives CDR1 SSHAT, CDR2 FNYEAQ (reference sequence). The CDR3 consists of 15 residues. CDR3 sequence (DNA): TGTGCTAGCAGCTTATCAACGGACCCCCGGGAGGAGCAGTTCTTC. It codes for CASSLSTDPREEQFF.

This chain links TRBV4-1 with TRBJ2-3; D is undetermined. Trimming removed 1 base from V and 4 bases from J, with 9 bases in between. This CDR3 region has 14 residues. Per germline, CDR1 MGHRA and CDR2 YSYEKL. CDR3 sequence reads: CASSQARWADTQYF. CDR3 DNA: TGCGCCAGCAGCCAAGCCCGGTGGGCAGATACGCAGTATTTT.

The chain carries TRBV6-1 and TRBJ1-2; 7 positions match TRBD1. The CDR3 is made up of 19 amino acids. J gave up 2 bases and V 2 bases, and 17 bases lay outside the gene matches. CDR1 and CDR2 (germline): MNHNS, SASEGT. The CDR3 DNA sequence: TGTGCCAGCAGTGAATTTCTGGGGCAGGGGGAACGGTCGAACTATGGCTACACCTTC. This codes for CASSEFLGQGERSNYGYTF.

This chain joins TRBV24-1 and TRBJ2-1; 9 bases fit TRBD2. The CDR3 has 17 residues. Germline lookup yields CDR1 KGHDR and CDR2 SFDVKD. Germline trimming cut 1 base from V and 8 bases from J; bases unmatched to any gene: 11. The DNA of the CDR3 is TGTGCCACCAGTGATTTAGGGCTAGCGGGGCCTTCGGATGAGCAGTTCTTC. Its translation: CATSDLGLAGPSDEQFF.

This clonotype was seen a handful of times. The chain carries TRBV7-8 and TRBJ1-1; tentatively, D is TRBD1 (5 bases). Germline CDR1 SGHVS, CDR2 FQNEAQ. The V gene lost 5 bases and the J gene lost 1 base, with 11 bases spanning the gap. There are 14 residues in the CDR3. The CDR3 sequence: CASSPWGENTEAFF. Written as DNA, the CDR3 is TGTGCCAGCAGCCCGTGGGGGGAGAACACTGAAGCTTTCTTT.

This clonotype was seen only a few times. The CDR3 reads CASSPPQDEQYF. CDR3 DNA: TGTGCCAGCAGTCCACCTCAGGACGAGCAGTACTTC. This chain uses TRBV28 with TRBJ2-7, with no clear D. CDR3 size: 12 residues. Trimming took 5 bases from V and 5 from J, leaving 10 bases between them. The germline gives CDR1 MDHEN, CDR2 SYDVKM.

This clonotype was counted a few times. The gene calls are TRBV6-1 and TRBJ2-5, with D possibly TRBD2 on 5 matching bases. V shed 9 bases and J shed 5 bases, with 13 bases lying between them. Per germline, CDR1 MNHNS and CDR2 SASEGT. The length of the CDR3 is 12 residues. CDR3 sequence reads: CASSLVWETQYF. The DNA for the CDR3 is TGTGCCAGTTCACTAGTTTGGGAGACCCAGTACTTC.

The chain recombines TRBV4-2 with TRBJ2-7; D remains ambiguous. CDR1 LGHNA and CDR2 YNFKEQ come from the germline V gene. V dropped 0 bases and J dropped 6 bases, with 6 bases sitting between them. CDR3 length equals 12 residues. The CDR3, as DNA: TGTGCCAGCAGCCAAGATCGCATCGAGCAGTACTTC. This encodes CASSQDRIEQYF.

The genes are TRBV7-9 and TRBJ2-5; 10 nucleotides agree with TRBD1. J gave up 3 bases and V 4 bases, and 2 bases lay outside the gene matches. Germline lookup yields CDR1 SEHNR and CDR2 FQNEAQ (reference sequence). The length of the CDR3 is 14 residues. Here the CDR3 DNA reads TGTGCCAGCAGCTCGGGACAGGGGAAAGAGACCCAGTACTTC. Translation: CASSSGQGKETQYF. The complete variable domain, with remaining parts taken from reference TRBV7-9 and TRBJ2-5, reads DTGVSQNPRHKITKRGQNVTFRCDPISEHNRLYWYRQTLGQGPEFLTYFQNEAQLEKSRLLSDRFSAERPKGSFSTLEIQRTEQGDSAMYLCASSSGQGKETQYFGPGTRLLVL.

This clonotype was seen only a few times. DNA for the CDR3: TGTGCCAGCGTGACCGGGACATCGGAAGGCTACACCTTC. Amino acids: CASVTGTSEGYTF. The J gene is TRBJ1-2, the V gene TRBV6-1, with D perhaps matching TRBD1 (6 bases). The germline CDR1 and CDR2 sequences are MNHNS and SASEGT. The CDR3 spans 13 residues. V was trimmed by 8 bases and J by 8 bases, leaving 18 bases between them.

This chain links TRBV10-3 with TRBJ1-5; 10 nucleotides match TRBD1. The CDR3 covers 13 residues. The J segment lost 3 bases and the V segment lost 10 bases, leaving 3 bases of the junction unmatched. From germline, CDR1 is ENHRY and CDR2 SYGVKD. The DNA of the CDR3 is TGTGCCACGGGACAGGGGAACAATCAGCCCCAGCATTTT. As protein: CATGQGNNQPQHF.

This clonotype was found a few times. The chain is built from TRBV5-5 and TRBJ1-1, with D unresolved. V gave up 4 bases and J gave up 0 bases, with 16 bases separating them. Germline V lookup: CDR1 SGHKS, CDR2 YYEKEE (reference sequence). The CDR3 is 16 amino acids. The CDR3 DNA follows: TGTGCCAGCAGCCTCCTCCTAGGCACGTTGAACACTGAAGCTTTCTTT. The encoded protein is CASSLLLGTLNTEAFF.

This clonotype was found a few times. V is TRBV12-3 or TRBV12-4 and J is TRBJ1-2; D not certain. The V and J ends lost 0 bases and 8 bases respectively, with 13 bases between them. This CDR3 is 14 amino acids long. The CDR3 here is CASSLAGSAPGYTF. DNA for the CDR3: TGTGCCAGCAGTTTAGCGGGTTCGGCGCCCGGCTACACCTTC.

The chain recombines TRBV11-2 with TRBJ2-7; unclear D gene. This CDR3 is 12 amino acids long. V was trimmed by 0 bases and J by 5 bases, leaving 5 bases between them. The germline CDR1 and CDR2 sequences are SGHAT and FQNNGV. As DNA, the CDR3 is TGTGCCAGCAGCTTAGATCAAGACGAGCAGTACTTC. Translated: CASSLDQDEQYF.

V gene TRBV11-2 combines with J gene TRBJ1-1; 8 bases agree with TRBD1. Trimming at V came to 5 bases and at J to 0 bases, leaving 14 bases not matched to a gene. The CDR3 runs 18 residues. Germline values: CDR1 SGHAT, CDR2 FQNNGV. CDR3 protein: CASSAGPGTGIMNTEAFF. In DNA form, the CDR3 reads TGTGCCAGCAGCGCCGGACCCGGGACAGGTATCATGAACACTGAAGCTTTCTTT.

V is TRBV4-1 and J is TRBJ2-3; D is unclear. V gave up 4 bases and J gave up 6 bases, with 11 bases separating them. Germline assignment: CDR1 MGHRA and CDR2 YSYEKL. The CDR3 runs to 13 residues. The CDR3 region has the DNA TGCGCCAGCAGCCCCCGGCCCTCGGATACGCAGTATTTT. Translated, it gives CASSPRPSDTQYF.

V gene TRBV6-2 or TRBV6-3 combines with J gene TRBJ1-1, with 8 bases identical to TRBD1. The ends lost 7 bases at V and 3 bases at J; junction bases unmatched: 7. The CDR3 length is 14 residues. Germline V CDR1 and CDR2: MNHEY, SVGEGT. The CDR3 region is CASKVAGGHTEAFF. The CDR3 bases are TGTGCCAGCAAGGTTGCAGGGGGCCACACTGAAGCTTTCTTT.

The gene calls are TRBV7-2 and TRBJ2-1, with TRBD2 as a possible D gene (5 bases). There are 14 residues in the CDR3. The ends were cut back, 0 bases at V and 9 bases at J, with 12 bases in the middle. Germline V gene data show CDR1 as SGHTA and CDR2 as FQGNSA. CDR3 sequence reads: CASSLALYEGEQFF. CDR3 nucleotide sequence: TGTGCCAGCAGCTTAGCGCTGTACGAGGGTGAGCAGTTCTTC.

The chain has TRBV4-3 and TRBJ1-1; D unresolved. CDR1 and CDR2 from the germline V gene are LGHNA and YSLEER. Trimming shortened V by 0 bases and J by 6 bases, and 14 bases separated the two germline ends. CDR3 length: 15 amino acids. CDR3 amino acids: CASSQDKSGWPEAFF. Written as DNA, the CDR3 is TGCGCCAGCAGCCAAGATAAGTCCGGGTGGCCTGAAGCTTTCTTT.

This chain connects TRBV10-3 to TRBJ1-5, with 10 bases that match TRBD1. The ends lost 3 bases at V and 7 bases at J; junction bases unmatched: 6. Germline lookup yields CDR1 ENHRY and CDR2 SYGVKD. The CDR3 is made up of 15 amino acids. Written as DNA, the CDR3 is TGTGCCATCAGTGACCATGACAGGGGGCTCCAGCCCCAGCATTTT. Translating it yields CAISDHDRGLQPQHF.

This chain joins TRBV7-2 and TRBJ1-1; D is undetermined. From germline, CDR1 is SGHTA and CDR2 FQGNSA. V lost 2 bases and J 4 bases, leaving 17 bases between the germline ends. There are 16 residues in the CDR3. The CDR3 here is CASSLRAAGYGTEAFF. The CDR3 coding sequence is TGTGCCAGCAGCTTACGGGCGGCAGGATACGGCACTGAAGCTTTCTTT.

Written as DNA, the CDR3 is TGTGCCAGCAGCCAGACAGGTTCTAAGAGGGGCTACGAGCAGTACTTC. Amino acid sequence: CASSQTGSKRGYEQYF. The chain joins TRBV14 to TRBJ2-7; a possible D gene is TRBD1 (6 bases). The CDR3 runs 16 residues. V was trimmed by 3 bases and J by 3 bases, leaving 18 bases between them. Germline CDR1 and CDR2: SGHDN and FVKESK.

This clonotype was observed a few times. The chain carries TRBV6-5 and TRBJ1-1, with D hard to call. Germline V gene data show CDR1 as MNHEY and CDR2 as SVGAGI. The CDR3 consists of 17 residues. Between the trimmed V and J ends, which lost 4 bases and 0 bases, there was a span of 18 bases. CDR3 coding DNA: TGTGCCAGCAGTTGGTCTAGCCAGGCGATTATGAACACTGAAGCTTTCTTT. The encoded protein is CASSWSSQAIMNTEAFF.